Given below is one T cell receptor (beta chain) in context. How the authors handled the data: Amplification of reference gene primers was used by the study to estimate nucleated cell counts. Sequenced by immunoSEQ multiplex PCR; TCRdb stores in-frame clones only, minus some. V and J calls and clone size are copied from that table; D and trimming were computed from the DNA. Altogether about 45,000 clones are present, around 79% being singletons, with the ten largest covering around 15%. This sample is part of a study of blood T cell repertoires in COVID-19. Study-level information: Sites in the United States, Italy and Spain provided acute and convalescent COVID-19 samples. PBMCs, B-cell-depleted T cells, or T cells were the source of the cDNA or gDNA that made up the material.

The ends were cut back, 7 bases at V and 3 bases at J, with 7 bases in the middle. There are 11 residues in the CDR3. The sequence derives from a human donor in a cohort sampled during active COVID-19. The chain uses TRBV12-3 or TRBV12-4 and TRBJ2-7; D may be TRBD1 (5 bases). Sequencing was done on a sample of peripheral blood. The CDR3 loop is CASKGFYEQYF. The CDR3 region has the DNA TGTGCCAGCAAGGGGTTCTACGAGCAGTACTTC.